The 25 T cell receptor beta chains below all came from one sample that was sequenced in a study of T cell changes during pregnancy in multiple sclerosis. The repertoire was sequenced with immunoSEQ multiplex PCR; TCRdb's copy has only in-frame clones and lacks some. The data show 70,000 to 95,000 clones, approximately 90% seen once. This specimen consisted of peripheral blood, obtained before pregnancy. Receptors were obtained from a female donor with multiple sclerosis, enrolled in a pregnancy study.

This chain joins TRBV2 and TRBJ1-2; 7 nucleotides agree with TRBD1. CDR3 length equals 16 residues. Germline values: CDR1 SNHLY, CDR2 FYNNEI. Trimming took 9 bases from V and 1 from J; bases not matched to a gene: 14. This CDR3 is CARAGGGQADNYGYTF. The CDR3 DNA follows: TGTGCCAGAGCAGGGGGAGGACAGGCTGATAACTATGGCTACACCTTC.

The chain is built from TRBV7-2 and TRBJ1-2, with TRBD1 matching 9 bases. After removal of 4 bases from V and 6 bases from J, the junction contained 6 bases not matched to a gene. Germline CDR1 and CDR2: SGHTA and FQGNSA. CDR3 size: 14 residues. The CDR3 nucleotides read TGTGCCAGCAGCTCTCTACAGGGGGCAAATGGCTACACCTTC. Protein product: CASSSLQGANGYTF.

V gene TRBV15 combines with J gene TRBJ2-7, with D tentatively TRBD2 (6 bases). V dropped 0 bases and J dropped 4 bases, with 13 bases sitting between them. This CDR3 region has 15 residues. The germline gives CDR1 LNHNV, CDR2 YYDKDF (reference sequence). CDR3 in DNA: TGTGCCACCAGCAGAGAGCGGGGTGGACTATACGAGCAGTACTTC. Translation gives CATSRERGGLYEQYF.

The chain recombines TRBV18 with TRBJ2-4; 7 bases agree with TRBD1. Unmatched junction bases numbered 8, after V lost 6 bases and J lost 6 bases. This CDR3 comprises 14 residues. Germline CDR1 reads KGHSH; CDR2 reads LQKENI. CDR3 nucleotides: TGTGCCAGCTCGCTTAGGGACAGCGGAAACATTCAGTACTTC. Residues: CASSLRDSGNIQYF.

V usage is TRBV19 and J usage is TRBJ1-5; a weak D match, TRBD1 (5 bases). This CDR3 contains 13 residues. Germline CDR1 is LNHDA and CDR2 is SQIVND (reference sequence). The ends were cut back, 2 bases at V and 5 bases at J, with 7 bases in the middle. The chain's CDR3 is CASSIRGDQPQHF. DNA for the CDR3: TGTGCCAGTAGTATAAGGGGTGATCAGCCCCAGCATTTT.

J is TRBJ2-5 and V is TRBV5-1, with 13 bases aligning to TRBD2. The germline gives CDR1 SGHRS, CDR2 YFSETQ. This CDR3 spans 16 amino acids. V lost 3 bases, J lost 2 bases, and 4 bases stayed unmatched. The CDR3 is CASSYQGLAGQETQYF. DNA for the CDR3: TGCGCCAGCAGCTACCAGGGACTAGCGGGGCAAGAGACCCAGTACTTC.

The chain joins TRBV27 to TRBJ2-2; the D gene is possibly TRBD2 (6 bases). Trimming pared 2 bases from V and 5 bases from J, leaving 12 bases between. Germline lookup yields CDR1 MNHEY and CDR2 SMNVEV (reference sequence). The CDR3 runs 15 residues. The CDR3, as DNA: TGTGCCAGCAGTTTAACCCAAGGGAGGACCGGGGAGCTGTTTTTT. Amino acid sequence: CASSLTQGRTGELFF.

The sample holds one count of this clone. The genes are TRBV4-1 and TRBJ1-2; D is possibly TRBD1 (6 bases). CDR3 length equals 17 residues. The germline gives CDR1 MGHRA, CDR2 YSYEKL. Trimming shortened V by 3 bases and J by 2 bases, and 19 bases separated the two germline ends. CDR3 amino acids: CASSHDLGQRGNYGYTF. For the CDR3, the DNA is TGCGCCAGCAGCCACGATTTAGGACAGCGAGGGAACTATGGCTACACCTTC.

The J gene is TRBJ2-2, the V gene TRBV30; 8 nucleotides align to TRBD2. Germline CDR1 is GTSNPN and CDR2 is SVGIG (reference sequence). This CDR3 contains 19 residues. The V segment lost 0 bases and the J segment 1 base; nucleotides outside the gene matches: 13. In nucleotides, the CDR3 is TGTGCCTGGAGTGTTTTGGGAGCGGGAGCGGGGGTGAACACCGGGGAGCTGTTTTTT. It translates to CAWSVLGAGAGVNTGELFF.

DNA for the CDR3: TGTGCCAGCAGTCCAGTAGGGACAGGGGTTTCCGAGCAGTACTTC. This sequence encodes CASSPVGTGVSEQYF. This rearrangement joins TRBV27 to TRBJ2-7; the match to TRBD1 covers 10 bases. Germline trimming cut 5 bases from V and 6 bases from J; bases unmatched to any gene: 10. This CDR3 has 15 amino acids. CDR1 is MNHEY, CDR2 SMNVEV, per germline (reference sequence).

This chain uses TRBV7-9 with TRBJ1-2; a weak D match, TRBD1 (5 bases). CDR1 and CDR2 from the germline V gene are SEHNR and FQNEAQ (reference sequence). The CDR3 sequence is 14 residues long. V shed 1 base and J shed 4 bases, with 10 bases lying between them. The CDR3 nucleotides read TGTGCCAGCAGCTTAGGAGTAAGGGGCTATGGCTACACCTTC. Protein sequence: CASSLGVRGYGYTF.

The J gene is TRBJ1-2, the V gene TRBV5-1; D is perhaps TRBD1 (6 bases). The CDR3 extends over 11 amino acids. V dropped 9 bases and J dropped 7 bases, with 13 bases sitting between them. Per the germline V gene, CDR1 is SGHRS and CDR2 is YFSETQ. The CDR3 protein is CATGDISGYTF. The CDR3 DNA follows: TGCGCCACCGGGGACATCTCTGGCTACACCTTC. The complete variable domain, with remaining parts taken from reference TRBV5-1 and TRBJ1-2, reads KAGVTQTPRYLIKTRGQQVTLSCSPISGHRSVSWYQQTPGQGLQFLFEYFSETQRNKGNFPGRFSGRQFSNSRSEMNVSTLELGDSALYLCATGDISGYTFGSGTRLTVV.

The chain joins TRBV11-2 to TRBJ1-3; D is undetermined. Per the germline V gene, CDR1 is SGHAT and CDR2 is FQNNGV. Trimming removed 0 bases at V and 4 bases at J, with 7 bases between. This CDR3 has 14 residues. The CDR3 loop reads CASSLDLLGNTIYF. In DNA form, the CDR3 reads TGTGCCAGCAGCTTAGATCTGTTGGGAAACACCATATATTTT.

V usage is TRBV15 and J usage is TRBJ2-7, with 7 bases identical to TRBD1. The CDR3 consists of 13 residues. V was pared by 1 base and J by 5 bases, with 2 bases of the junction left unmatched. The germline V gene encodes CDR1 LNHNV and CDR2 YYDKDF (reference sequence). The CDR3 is CATSRGQGHEQYF. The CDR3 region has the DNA TGTGCCACCAGCAGAGGACAGGGACACGAGCAGTACTTC.

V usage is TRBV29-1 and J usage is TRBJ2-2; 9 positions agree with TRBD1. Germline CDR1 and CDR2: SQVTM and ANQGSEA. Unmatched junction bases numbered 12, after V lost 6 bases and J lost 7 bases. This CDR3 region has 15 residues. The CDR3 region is CSVKGTGKAGGELFF. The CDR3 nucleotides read TGCAGCGTAAAAGGGACAGGGAAGGCGGGCGGGGAGCTGTTTTTT.

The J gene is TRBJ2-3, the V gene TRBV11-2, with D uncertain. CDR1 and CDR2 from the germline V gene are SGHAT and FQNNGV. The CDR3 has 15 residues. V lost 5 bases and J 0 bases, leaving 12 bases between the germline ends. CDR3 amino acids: CASSAPGTSTDTQYF. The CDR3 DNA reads TGTGCCAGCAGCGCCCCAGGTACTAGCACAGATACGCAGTATTTT.

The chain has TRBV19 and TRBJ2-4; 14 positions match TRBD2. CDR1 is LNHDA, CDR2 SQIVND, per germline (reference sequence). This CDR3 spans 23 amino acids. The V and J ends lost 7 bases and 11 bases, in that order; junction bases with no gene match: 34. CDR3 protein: CASNSQGCLTGLAGARSQRVQYF. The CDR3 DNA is TGTGCCAGTAACTCACAGGGATGCCTCACGGGACTAGCGGGGGCCCGTTCCCAACGGGTTCAGTACTTC. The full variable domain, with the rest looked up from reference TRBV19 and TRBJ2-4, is DGGITQSPKYLFRKEGQNVTLSCEQNLNHDAMYWYRQDPGQGLRLIYYSQIVNDFQKGDIAEGYSVSREKKESFPLTVTSAQKNPTAFYLCASNSQGCLTGLAGARSQRVQYFGAGTRLSVL.

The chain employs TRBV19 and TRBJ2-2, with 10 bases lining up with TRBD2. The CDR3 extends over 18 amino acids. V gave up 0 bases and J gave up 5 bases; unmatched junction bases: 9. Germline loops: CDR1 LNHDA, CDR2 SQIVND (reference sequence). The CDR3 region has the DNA TGTGCCAGTAGTATAGATCCGGCTAGCGGGGGTGTAACCGGGGAGCTGTTTTTT. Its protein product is CASSIDPASGGVTGELFF.

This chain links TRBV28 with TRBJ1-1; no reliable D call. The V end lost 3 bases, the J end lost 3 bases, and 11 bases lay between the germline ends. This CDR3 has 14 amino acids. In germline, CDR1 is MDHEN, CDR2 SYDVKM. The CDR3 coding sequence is TGTGCCAGCAGTTTGATATTAACGGACACTGAAGCTTTCTTT. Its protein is CASSLILTDTEAFF.

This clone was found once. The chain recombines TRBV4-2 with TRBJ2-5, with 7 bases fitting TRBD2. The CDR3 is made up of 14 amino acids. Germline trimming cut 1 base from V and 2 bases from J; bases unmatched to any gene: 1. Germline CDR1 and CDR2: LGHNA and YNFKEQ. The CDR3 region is CASSQVRGQETQYF. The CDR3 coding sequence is TGTGCCAGCAGCCAAGTGCGGGGGCAAGAGACCCAGTACTTC.

The CDR3 bases are TGCGCCAGCAGTGCAAGAGGGACAGGGGGCACAGATACGCAGTATTTT. It translates to CASSARGTGGTDTQYF. The chain couples TRBV5-1 to TRBJ2-3; 10 bases match TRBD1. V lost 5 bases and J lost 1; bases outside the gene matches: 7. Germline loops: CDR1 SGHRS, CDR2 YFSETQ. The CDR3 runs to 16 residues. The complete variable domain, with remaining parts taken from reference TRBV5-1 and TRBJ2-3, reads KAGVTQTPRYLIKTRGQQVTLSCSPISGHRSVSWYQQTPGQGLQFLFEYFSETQRNKGNFPGRFSGRQFSNSRSEMNVSTLELGDSALYLCASSARGTGGTDTQYFGPGTRLTVL.

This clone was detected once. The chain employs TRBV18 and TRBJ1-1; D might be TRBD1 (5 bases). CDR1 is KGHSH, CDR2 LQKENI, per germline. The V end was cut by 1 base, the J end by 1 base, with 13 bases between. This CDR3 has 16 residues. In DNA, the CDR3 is TGTGCCAGCTCACCACGCTTAGGCAGGGAGAACACTGAAGCTTTCTTT. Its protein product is CASSPRLGRENTEAFF. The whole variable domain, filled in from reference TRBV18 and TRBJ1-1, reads NAGVMQNPRHLVRRRGQEARLRCSPMKGHSHVYWYRQLPEEGLKFMVYLQKENIIDESGMPKERFSAEFPKEGPSILRIQQVVRGDSAAYFCASSPRLGRENTEAFFGQGTRLTVV.

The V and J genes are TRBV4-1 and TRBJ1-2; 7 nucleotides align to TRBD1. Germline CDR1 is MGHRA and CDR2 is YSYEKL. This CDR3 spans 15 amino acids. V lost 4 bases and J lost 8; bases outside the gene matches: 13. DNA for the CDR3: TGCGCCAGCAGCCGGCCCGGGACAGAGAGGGAGGGCTACACCTTC. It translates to CASSRPGTEREGYTF.

CDR3 nucleotides: TGTGCCAGCAGCATATCAGGGGGCGCCGAGCCCGGCTACACCTTC. It codes for CASSISGGAEPGYTF. V usage is TRBV27 and J usage is TRBJ1-2; 8 nucleotides match TRBD1. Trimming removed 6 bases from V and 8 bases from J; junction bases left unmatched: 14. Germline V CDR1 and CDR2: MNHEY, SMNVEV (reference sequence). This CDR3 has 15 residues.

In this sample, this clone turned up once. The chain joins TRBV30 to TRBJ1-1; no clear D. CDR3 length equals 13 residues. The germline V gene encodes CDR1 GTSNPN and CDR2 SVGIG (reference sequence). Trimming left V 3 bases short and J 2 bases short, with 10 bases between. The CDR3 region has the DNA TGTGCCTGGAGGCGGGAGCAAAACACTGAAGCTTTCTTT. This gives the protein CAWRREQNTEAFF.